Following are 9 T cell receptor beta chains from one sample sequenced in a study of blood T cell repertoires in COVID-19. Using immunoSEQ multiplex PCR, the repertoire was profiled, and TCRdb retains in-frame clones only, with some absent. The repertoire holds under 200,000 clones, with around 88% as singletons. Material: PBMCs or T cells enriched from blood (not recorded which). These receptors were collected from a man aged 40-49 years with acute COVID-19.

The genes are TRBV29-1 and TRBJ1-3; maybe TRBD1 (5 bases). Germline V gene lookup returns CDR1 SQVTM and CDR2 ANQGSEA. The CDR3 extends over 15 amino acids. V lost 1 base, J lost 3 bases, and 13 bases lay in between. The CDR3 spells CSVEGLGLFGNTIYF. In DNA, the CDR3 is TGCAGCGTTGAAGGGTTGGGACTCTTTGGAAACACCATATATTTT.

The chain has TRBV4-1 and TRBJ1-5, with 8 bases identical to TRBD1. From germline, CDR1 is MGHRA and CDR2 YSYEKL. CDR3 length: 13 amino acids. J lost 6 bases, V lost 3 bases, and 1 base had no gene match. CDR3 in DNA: TGCGCCAGCAGCCACGACAGGGGTCAGCCCCAGCATTTT. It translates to CASSHDRGQPQHF.

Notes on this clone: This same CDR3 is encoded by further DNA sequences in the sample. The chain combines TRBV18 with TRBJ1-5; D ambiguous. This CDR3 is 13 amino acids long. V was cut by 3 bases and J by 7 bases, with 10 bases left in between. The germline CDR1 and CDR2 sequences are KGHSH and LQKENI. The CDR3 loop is CASSPARGQPQHF. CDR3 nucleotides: TGTGCCAGCTCACCCGCCCGGGGACAGCCCCAGCATTTT. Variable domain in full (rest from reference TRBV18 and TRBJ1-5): NAGVMQNPRHLVRRRGQEARLRCSPMKGHSHVYWYRQLPEEGLKFMVYLQKENIIDESGMPKERFSAEFPKEGPSILRIQQVVRGDSAAYFCASSPARGQPQHFGDGTRLSIL.

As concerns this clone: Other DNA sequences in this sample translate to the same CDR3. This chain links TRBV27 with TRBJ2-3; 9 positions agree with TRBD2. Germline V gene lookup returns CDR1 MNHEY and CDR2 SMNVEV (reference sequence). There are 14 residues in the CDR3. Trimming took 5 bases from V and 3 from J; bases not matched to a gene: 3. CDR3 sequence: CASSPGLATDTQYF. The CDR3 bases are TGTGCCAGCAGTCCGGGACTAGCAACAGATACGCAGTATTTT.

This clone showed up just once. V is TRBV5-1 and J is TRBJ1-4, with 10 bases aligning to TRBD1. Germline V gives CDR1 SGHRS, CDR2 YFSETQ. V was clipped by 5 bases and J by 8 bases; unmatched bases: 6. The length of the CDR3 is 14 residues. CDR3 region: CASSPTGGDEKLFF. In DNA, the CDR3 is TGCGCCAGCAGTCCGACAGGGGGCGACGAAAAACTGTTTTTT.

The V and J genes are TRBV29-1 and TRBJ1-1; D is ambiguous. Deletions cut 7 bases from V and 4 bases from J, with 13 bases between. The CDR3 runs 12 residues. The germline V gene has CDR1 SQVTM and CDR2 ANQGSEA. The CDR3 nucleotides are TGCAGCGGTCGTCGGGAGGGCACTGAAGCTTTCTTT. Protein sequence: CSGRREGTEAFF.

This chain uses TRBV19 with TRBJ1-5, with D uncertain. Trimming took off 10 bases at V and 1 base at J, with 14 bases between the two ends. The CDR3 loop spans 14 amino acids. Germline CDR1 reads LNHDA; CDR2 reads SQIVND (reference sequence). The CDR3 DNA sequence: TGTGCCACCGACTCGGGGTACAGCAATCAGCCCCAGCATTTT. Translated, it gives CATDSGYSNQPQHF. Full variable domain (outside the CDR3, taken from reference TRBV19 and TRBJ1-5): DGGITQSPKYLFRKEGQNVTLSCEQNLNHDAMYWYRQDPGQGLRLIYYSQIVNDFQKGDIAEGYSVSREKKESFPLTVTSAQKNPTAFYLCATDSGYSNQPQHFGDGTRLSIL.

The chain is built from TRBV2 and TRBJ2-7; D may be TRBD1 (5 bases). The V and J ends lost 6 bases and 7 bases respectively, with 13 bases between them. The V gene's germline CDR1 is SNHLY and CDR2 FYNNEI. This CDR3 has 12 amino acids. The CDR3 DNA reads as TGTGCCAGCAGCGCTGACAGCTTAGAGCAGTACTTC. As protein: CASSADSLEQYF.

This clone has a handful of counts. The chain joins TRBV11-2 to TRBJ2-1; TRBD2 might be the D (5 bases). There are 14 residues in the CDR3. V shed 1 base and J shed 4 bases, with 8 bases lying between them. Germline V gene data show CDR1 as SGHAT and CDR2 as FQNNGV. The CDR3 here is CASSLASPYNEQFF. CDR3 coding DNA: TGTGCCAGCAGCTTAGCTAGCCCATACAATGAGCAGTTCTTC.